This entry lists 18 T cell receptor beta chains sequenced from one sample in a study of response to subunit inactivated influenza vaccine. TCRdb analysed the RT-PCR reads with MiXCR anew, one entry per CDR3 protein. The repertoire has about 520,000 distinct CDR3 sequences, roughly 7.9% of them found once; the top ten carry 13%. The sequencing here drew on PBMCs from blood, taken about 24 months after vaccination. These TCRs come from a man aged 50-75 years who received an inactivated influenza vaccine.

This rearrangement joins TRBV20-1 to TRBJ2-2; the match to TRBD2 covers 7 bases. Trimming at V came to 6 bases and at J to 0 bases, leaving 1 base not matched to a gene. Germline lookup yields CDR1 DFQATT and CDR2 SNEGSKA (reference sequence). The CDR3 runs 13 residues. The chain's CDR3 is CSAGTTNTGELFF. CDR3 nucleotides: TGCAGTGCAGGGACTACGAACACCGGGGAGCTGTTTTTT.

The chain employs TRBV7-2 and TRBJ2-1; 10 nucleotides match TRBD2. Germline-derived CDR1 and CDR2 are SGHTA and FQGNSA. The ends lost 1 base at V and 11 bases at J; junction bases unmatched: 11. CDR3 length: 16 amino acids. The CDR3 sequence: CASSLGAGGLASKQFF. The CDR3 DNA sequence: TGTGCCAGCAGCTTAGGAGCGGGAGGGCTCGCCTCGAAGCAGTTCTTC.

This clonotype has a single count. The gene calls are TRBV28 and TRBJ2-1; 8 bases map to TRBD2. Germline V CDR1 and CDR2: MDHEN, SYDVKM. Trimming at V came to 3 bases and at J to 4 bases, leaving 17 bases not matched to a gene. There are 19 residues in the CDR3. In DNA form, the CDR3 reads TGTGCCAGCAGTTTTTCCGGGACTAGAAGGCACGAGAGATACAATGAGCAGTTCTTC. Translated: CASSFSGTRRHERYNEQFF.

V gene TRBV20-1 combines with J gene TRBJ2-7, with D perhaps matching TRBD1 or TRBD2 (5 bases each). This CDR3 has 12 residues. Germline-derived CDR1 and CDR2 are DFQATT and SNEGSKA (reference sequence). Trimming pared 5 bases from V and 9 bases from J, leaving 17 bases between. DNA for the CDR3: TGCAGTGCTTACCCTGGGACGGCCATGCAGTACTTC. It specifies CSAYPGTAMQYF.

This clonotype was seen more than once but under ten times. The V and J genes are TRBV7-8 and TRBJ2-4; unclear D gene. The CDR3 length is 16 residues. Germline V CDR1 and CDR2: SGHVS, FQNEAQ. With 1 base removed from V and 0 bases from J, the gap between germline ends came to 10 bases. Written as DNA, the CDR3 is TGTGCCAGCAGCTTAGGGTTCGAGCTAGCCAAAAACATTCAGTACTTC. Encoded protein: CASSLGFELAKNIQYF.

In its sample, this clonotype was seen many times. V and J are TRBV9 and TRBJ1-3; D is unresolved. V was shortened by 0 bases and J by 1 base, with 8 bases between the two germline ends. This CDR3 is built from 15 residues. Germline V gives CDR1 SGDLS, CDR2 YYNGEE. CDR3 in DNA: TGTGCCAGCAGCGTAGCTACTGGGTCTGGAAACACCATATATTTT. Amino acids: CASSVATGSGNTIYF.

The table lists this clonotype with a few counts. The chain links TRBV7-2 to TRBJ1-1; 9 nucleotides line up with TRBD1. With 5 bases clipped from V and 5 bases from J, the junction kept 6 bases outside the gene matches. The germline V gene has CDR1 SGHTA and CDR2 FQGNSA. This CDR3 is 14 amino acids long. The CDR3 region is CASSRDRDRTEAFF. CDR3 sequence (DNA): TGTGCCAGCAGCAGGGACAGGGACCGAACTGAAGCTTTCTTT.

This clonotype was seen a handful of times. The V call is TRBV6-1, the J call TRBJ2-1; D possibly matches TRBD1 or TRBD2 (5 bases each). Trimming left V 3 bases short and J 4 bases short, with 13 bases between. The CDR3 has 15 amino acids. Germline assignment: CDR1 MNHNS and CDR2 SASEGT. In nucleotides, the CDR3 is TGTGCCAGCAGTGATGAGGGGAAAGGGTACAATGAGCAGTTCTTC. This codes for CASSDEGKGYNEQFF.

This clonotype was seen at least ten times. The chain couples TRBV12-3 or TRBV12-4 to TRBJ1-2, with D unclear. V dropped 2 bases and J dropped 5 bases, with 9 bases sitting between them. The length of the CDR3 is 13 residues. The CDR3 protein is CASSLRQTYGYTF. The CDR3 nucleotides are TGTGCCAGCAGTTTACGGCAAACTTATGGCTACACCTTC.

The CDR3 spells CASSEIREGELFF. CDR3 DNA sequence: TGTGCCAGCAGTGAAATCCGGGAGGGGGAGCTGTTTTTT. V and J are TRBV6-1 and TRBJ2-2, with D possibly TRBD2 on 6 matching bases. Germline V lookup: CDR1 MNHNS, CDR2 SASEGT. The V end was cut by 2 bases, the J end by 8 bases, with 9 bases between. The CDR3 contains 13 residues.

This chain links TRBV3-1 with TRBJ2-5; 9 positions agree with TRBD1. The CDR3 totals 15 residues. Germline lookup yields CDR1 LGHDT and CDR2 YNNKEL (reference sequence). V was pared by 2 bases and J by 4 bases, with 5 bases of the junction left unmatched. CDR3 DNA sequence: TGTGCCAGCAGCCAAAGGGAGGGACAGGGAGAGACCCAGTACTTC. This gives the protein CASSQREGQGETQYF.

The genes are TRBV20-1 and TRBJ2-3, with TRBD2 matching 8 bases. With 4 bases clipped from V and 0 bases from J, the junction kept 6 bases outside the gene matches. The CDR3 covers 15 residues. Germline V gene data show CDR1 as DFQATT and CDR2 as SNEGSKA (reference sequence). This CDR3 is CSATPGLVSTDTQYF. In nucleotides, the CDR3 is TGCAGTGCTACTCCGGGACTAGTTAGCACAGATACGCAGTATTTT.

This clonotype was counted only a few times. V is TRBV9 and J is TRBJ2-3; a weak D match, TRBD2 (6 bases). The germline gives CDR1 SGDLS, CDR2 YYNGEE. The CDR3 is 14 amino acids. Deletions cut 7 bases from V and 5 bases from J, with 17 bases between. CDR3 protein: CASSGTALRDTQYF. The CDR3 DNA follows: TGTGCCAGCTCCGGGACTGCCCTTAGAGATACGCAGTATTTT.

This clonotype was found many times. The CDR3 DNA is TGTGCCAGCAGCAGAACCGGGATTGCCAACGAGCAGTACTTC. Translated, it gives CASSRTGIANEQYF. The V and J genes are TRBV12-3 or TRBV12-4 and TRBJ2-7, with a possible D match to TRBD2 (5 bases). The CDR3 runs 14 residues. Trimming took off 6 bases at V and 5 bases at J, with 17 bases between the two ends.

The J gene is TRBJ1-1, the V gene TRBV6-2 or TRBV6-3; D ambiguous. Per germline, CDR1 MNHEY and CDR2 SVGEGT. The V and J ends lost 3 bases and 7 bases respectively, with 12 bases between them. The CDR3 runs to 13 residues. The CDR3, as DNA: TGTGCCAGCAGTTATCTAGGGCGACGTGAAGCTTTCTTT. Translated: CASSYLGRREAFF.

The chain is built from TRBV21-1 and TRBJ2-5; TRBD2 was called by the table and not checked on the DNA. TRBV21-1 is deemed a pseudogene. The CDR3 spans 20 residues. The chain's CDR3 is CASIRNGMGPAGQPKETQYF. CDR3 sequence (DNA): TGTGCCAGCATCCGGAACGGGATGGGACCCGCAGGGCAACCCAAAGAGACCCAGTACTTC.

V usage is TRBV24-1 and J usage is TRBJ2-2, with D maybe TRBD1 (6 bases). The CDR3 covers 17 residues. Germline V gene data show CDR1 as KGHDR and CDR2 as SFDVKD. V lost 3 bases to trimming and J lost 0 bases, with 13 bases between them. CDR3 bases: TGTGCCACCAGTGATGCCAGACAGGACTCGAACACCGGGGAGCTGTTTTTT. The encoded protein is CATSDARQDSNTGELFF.

This clonotype came up many times. The chain is built from TRBV20-1 and TRBJ1-6; D gene unclear. The CDR3 length is 13 residues. CDR1 is DFQATT, CDR2 SNEGSKA, per germline (reference sequence). Trimming removed 6 bases from V and 6 bases from J, with 12 bases in between. This CDR3 is CSARSVGNSPLHF. DNA for the CDR3: TGCAGTGCCCGATCCGTGGGTAATTCACCCCTCCACTTT.